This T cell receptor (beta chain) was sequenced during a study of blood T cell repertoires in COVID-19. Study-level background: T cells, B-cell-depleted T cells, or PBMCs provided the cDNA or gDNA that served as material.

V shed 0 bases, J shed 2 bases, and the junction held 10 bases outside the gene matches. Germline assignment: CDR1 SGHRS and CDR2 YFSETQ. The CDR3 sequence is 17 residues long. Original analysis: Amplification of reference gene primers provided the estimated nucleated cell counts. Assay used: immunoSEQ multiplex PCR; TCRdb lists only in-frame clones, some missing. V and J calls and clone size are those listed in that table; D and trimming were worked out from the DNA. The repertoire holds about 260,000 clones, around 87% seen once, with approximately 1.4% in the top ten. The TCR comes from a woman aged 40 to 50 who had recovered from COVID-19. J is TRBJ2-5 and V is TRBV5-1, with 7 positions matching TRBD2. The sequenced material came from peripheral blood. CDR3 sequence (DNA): TGCGCCAGCAGCTTGGGCAGCGGGGACTGGGCTCAAGAGACCCAGTACTTC. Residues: CASSLGSGDWAQETQYF.